The following is a T cell receptor (beta chain) sequence with its context. The sample originates from a study of technical replicates of blood from a handful of donors. Repertoires were generated with immunoSEQ multiplex PCR, while TCRdb's copy carries only in-frame clones and drops some. The sample records some 80,000 clones, 85% to 95% being singletons. The CDR3 runs 17 residues. CDR1 LNHDA and CDR2 SQIVND come from the germline V gene (reference sequence). Losses at the gene ends were 2 bases for V and 4 bases for J; bases not matched to a gene: 11. The sequence derives from a human donor in good health. Input material: T cells isolated from PBMCs. The genes are TRBV19 and TRBJ1-5, with TRBD1 identical over 7 bases. The CDR3 DNA is TGTGCCAGTAGTATAATTTTCGGGACAGAAACAAATCAGCCCCAGCATTTT. Its translation: CASSIIFGTETNQPQHF. Full variable domain (outside the CDR3, taken from reference TRBV19 and TRBJ1-5): DGGITQSPKYLFRKEGQNVTLSCEQNLNHDAMYWYRQDPGQGLRLIYYSQIVNDFQKGDIAEGYSVSREKKESFPLTVTSAQKNPTAFYLCASSIIFGTETNQPQHFGDGTRLSIL.